A single sample is the source of the 27 T cell receptor beta chains below, sequenced in a study of T cells in Graves' hyperthyroidism and ophthalmopathy. The TCR beta CDR3 regions underwent amplification using RNA transcripts as the source. When the TCR CDR3 underwent first-round RT-PCR, the HTBI primer set was used. MiXCR, applied by TCRdb to the multiplex PCR reads, yields one record per CDR3 protein. Of about 580,000 distinct CDR3 sequences in the sample, roughly 14% are singletons; the top ten hold less than 6%. Sequencing used blood. The receptors here all came from a woman under 40 with Graves' hyperthyroidism that later progressed to Graves' ophthalmopathy.

This clonotype was seen at least ten times. This chain joins TRBV11-2 and TRBJ2-5; 7 nucleotides agree with TRBD2. CDR3 length equals 14 residues. Germline V lookup: CDR1 SGHAT, CDR2 FQNNGV. With 5 bases clipped from V and 1 base from J, the junction kept 4 bases outside the gene matches. The CDR3 DNA follows: TGTGCCAGCAGCCCTCCTAGCGGCCAAGAGACCCAGTACTTC. Translation: CASSPPSGQETQYF.

In its sample, this clonotype was seen many times. The chain recombines TRBV5-8 with TRBJ2-3; unclear D gene. Trimming took off 4 bases at V and 0 bases at J, with 9 bases between the two ends. The length of the CDR3 is 14 residues. Germline values: CDR1 SGHTS, CDR2 YDEGEE. The CDR3 DNA is TGTGCCAGCAGCCCAACCTCTAGCACAGATACGCAGTATTTT. This gives the protein CASSPTSSTDTQYF.

This clonotype has a count of ten or more. The J gene is TRBJ2-7, the V gene TRBV6-5; maybe TRBD1 (5 bases). Germline values: CDR1 MNHEY, CDR2 SVGAGI. The CDR3 is 15 residues long. Deletions cut 1 base from V and 0 bases from J, with 10 bases between. CDR3: CASSYFQGTSYEQYF. As DNA, the CDR3 is TGTGCCAGCAGTTACTTTCAGGGAACCTCCTACGAGCAGTACTTC.

The chain carries TRBV7-2 and TRBJ2-1, with D possibly being TRBD1 (6 bases). V was pared by 5 bases and J by 8 bases, with 16 bases between. CDR3 size: 14 residues. Germline V gene data show CDR1 as SGHTA and CDR2 as FQGNSA. Here the CDR3 DNA reads TGTGCCAGCAGCGTAGGGGGAGTAGTCTATGAGCAGTTCTTC. Amino acid sequence: CASSVGGVVYEQFF. Drawing the rest from reference TRBV7-2 and TRBJ2-1, the complete variable domain is GAGVSQSPSNKVTEKGKDVELRCDPISGHTALYWYRQSLGQGLEFLIYFQGNSAPDKSGLPSDRFSAERTGGSVSTLTIQRTQQEDSAVYLCASSVGGVVYEQFFGPGTRLTVL.

The chain combines TRBV7-9 with TRBJ1-1; no firm D call. Trimming stripped 8 bases from V and 2 bases from J, with 9 bases between. There are 12 residues in the CDR3. Germline V gene data show CDR1 as SEHNR and CDR2 as FQNEAQ (reference sequence). In DNA, the CDR3 is TGTGCCAGCTCCTATATCAACACTGAAGCTTTCTTT. Translating it yields CASSYINTEAFF.

This clonotype was recorded at least ten times. This chain connects TRBV7-9 to TRBJ1-6; TRBD1 might be the D (5 bases). Germline CDR1 and CDR2: SEHNR and FQNEAQ (reference sequence). V lost 7 bases to trimming and J lost 13 bases, with 20 bases between them. The CDR3 runs to 14 residues. The CDR3 coding sequence is TGTGCCAGCACCGGGGCGGCAGGGCCTCAGCCCCTCCACTTT. Its translation is CASTGAAGPQPLHF.

The chain couples TRBV28 to TRBJ2-7; 10 positions match TRBD2. Losses at the gene ends were 1 base for V and 1 base for J; bases not matched to a gene: 4. CDR1 and CDR2 (germline): MDHEN, SYDVKM. The CDR3 sequence is 16 residues long. CDR3 region: CASSLYASGSSYEQYF. The CDR3 DNA reads as TGTGCCAGCAGTTTATATGCTAGCGGGAGTTCCTACGAGCAGTACTTC.

The chain has TRBV7-9 and TRBJ2-7, with a tentative D call TRBD1 (6 bases). Germline V gene data show CDR1 as SEHNR and CDR2 as FQNEAQ (reference sequence). Trimming stripped 0 bases from V and 0 bases from J, with 9 bases between. This CDR3 has 15 residues. CDR3 DNA sequence: TGTGCCAGCAGCTTAGCGGCAGGGGACTCCTACGAGCAGTACTTC. Amino acids: CASSLAAGDSYEQYF. The variable domain in full, completed from reference TRBV7-9 and TRBJ2-7, reads DTGVSQNPRHKITKRGQNVTFRCDPISEHNRLYWYRQTLGQGPEFLTYFQNEAQLEKSRLLSDRFSAERPKGSFSTLEIQRTEQGDSAMYLCASSLAAGDSYEQYFGPGTRLTVT.

The table lists this clonotype with many counts. The CDR3 region is CASVMGQGNQPQHF. The CDR3 bases are TGTGCCAGCGTGATGGGGCAGGGCAATCAGCCCCAGCATTTT. The chain uses TRBV6-2 or TRBV6-3 and TRBJ1-5; D may be TRBD1 (5 bases). V was trimmed by 8 bases and J by 2 bases, leaving 13 bases between them. The CDR3 is 14 amino acids. Germline loops: CDR1 MNHEY, CDR2 SVGEGT.

This clonotype has a count of ten or more. V usage is TRBV9 and J usage is TRBJ1-2, with 7 positions matching TRBD1. This CDR3 is built from 15 residues. CDR1 SGDLS and CDR2 YYNGEE come from the germline V gene. The trim removed 0 bases at V and 8 bases at J, leaving 10 bases unmatched. The CDR3 loop reads CASSVEGAGPSGYTF. The CDR3 DNA reads as TGTGCCAGCAGCGTAGAGGGGGCGGGCCCAAGCGGCTACACCTTC. The whole variable domain, filled in from reference TRBV9 and TRBJ1-2, reads DSGVTQTPKHLITATGQRVTLRCSPRSGDLSVYWYQQSLDQGLQFLIQYYNGEERAKGNILERFSAQQFPDLHSELNLSSLELGDSALYFCASSVEGAGPSGYTFGSGTRLTVV.

This clonotype appeared many times. The chain couples TRBV12-3 or TRBV12-4 to TRBJ2-3; a possible D gene is TRBD2 (5 bases). This CDR3 comprises 14 residues. Trimming removed 3 bases from V and 6 bases from J, with 13 bases in between. The CDR3: CASSFRRTGDTQYF. In nucleotides, the CDR3 is TGTGCCAGCAGTTTCAGGCGTACGGGGGATACGCAGTATTTT.

This clonotype was seen at least ten times. This chain uses TRBV11-2 with TRBJ2-1; TRBD2 might be the D (6 bases). CDR1 is SGHAT and CDR2 is FQNNGV in the germline V gene. Deletions cut 4 bases from V and 7 bases from J, with 17 bases between. There are 15 residues in the CDR3. The CDR3 region is CASSSLTGDHNEQFF. As DNA, the CDR3 is TGTGCCAGCAGCTCCCTTACGGGAGACCATAATGAGCAGTTCTTC. The full variable domain, completed using reference TRBV11-2 and TRBJ2-1, is EAGVAQSPRYKIIEKRQSVAFWCNPISGHATLYWYQQILGQGPKLLIQFQNNGVVDDSQLPKDRFSAERLKGVDSTLKIQPAKLEDSAVYLCASSSLTGDHNEQFFGPGTRLTVL.

The table lists this clonotype with a few counts. A single base separates this from a much larger clone, so it may be a read error. Since the CDR3 does not end with the conserved phenylalanine or tryptophan, this likely comes from a read error. The rearrangement uses TRBV11-3 and TRBJ2-6; D uncertain. Germline CDR1 SGHNT, CDR2 YENEEA. This CDR3 contains 15 residues. V was trimmed by 1 base and J by 2 bases, leaving 6 bases between them. CDR3 amino acids: CASSLGAAGANVLTS. The DNA for the CDR3 is TGTGCCAGCAGCTTAGGGGCAGCTGGGGCCAACGTCCTGACTTCC.

In its sample, this clonotype was seen a few times. The V and J genes are TRBV20-1 and TRBJ1-4; D call uncertain. This CDR3 spans 13 amino acids. The V end was cut by 7 bases, the J end by 8 bases, with 17 bases between. Germline loops: CDR1 DFQATT, CDR2 SNEGSKA (reference sequence). The CDR3 DNA is TGCAGTGGGGTGGGTCGAACAAGGGAAAAACTGTTTTTT. Encoded protein: CSGVGRTREKLFF.

This clonotype was picked up many times. J is TRBJ2-1 and V is TRBV20-1; the match to TRBD2 covers 10 bases. The CDR3 is 15 amino acids. Unmatched junction bases numbered 6, after V lost 2 bases and J lost 5 bases. The germline V gene encodes CDR1 DFQATT and CDR2 SNEGSKA (reference sequence). The CDR3 region is CSARSRTSGNNEQFF. CDR3 in DNA: TGCAGTGCTAGATCCCGGACTAGCGGAAACAATGAGCAGTTCTTC.

This clonotype was detected a few times. V usage is TRBV30 and J usage is TRBJ2-7; possibly TRBD2 for D (7 bases). The CDR3 totals 14 residues. The germline gives CDR1 GTSNPN, CDR2 SVGIG (reference sequence). Trimming shortened V by 0 bases and J by 3 bases, and 12 bases separated the two germline ends. CDR3: CAWSVGGDRYEQYF. CDR3 bases: TGTGCCTGGAGTGTAGGGGGGGATCGCTACGAGCAGTACTTC. The full variable domain, completed using reference TRBV30 and TRBJ2-7, is SQTIHQWPATLVQPVGSPLSLECTVEGTSNPNLYWYRQAAGRGLQLLFYSVGIGQISSEVPQNLSASRPQDRQFILSSKKLLLSDSGFYLCAWSVGGDRYEQYFGPGTRLTVT.

The chain recombines TRBV11-1 with TRBJ2-2; 8 bases agree with TRBD1. Germline V gene lookup returns CDR1 SGHAT and CDR2 FQDESV (reference sequence). The V gene end was trimmed by 5 bases and the J gene end by 5 bases; junction bases not matched to a gene: 4. This CDR3 contains 14 residues. CDR3 sequence reads: CASSTWTGTGELFF. The CDR3 DNA is TGTGCCAGCAGCACCTGGACAGGGACCGGGGAGCTGTTTTTT.

The chain carries TRBV12-3 or TRBV12-4 and TRBJ2-3; 9 bases are a match to TRBD2. The CDR3 loop spans 17 amino acids. V gave up 3 bases and J gave up 3 bases; unmatched junction bases: 10. CDR3 protein: CASSLIIGSGRTDTQYF. The CDR3 region has the DNA TGTGCCAGCAGTTTGATTATCGGTAGCGGGAGAACAGATACGCAGTATTTT.

The chain links TRBV18 to TRBJ2-7; 9 nucleotides match TRBD1. CDR1 and CDR2 from the germline V gene are KGHSH and LQKENI. This CDR3 region has 15 residues. The J segment lost 5 bases and the V segment lost 2 bases, leaving 7 bases of the junction unmatched. The CDR3 sequence: CASSPKRQGGDEQYF. CDR3 DNA: TGTGCCAGCTCACCAAAGCGACAGGGGGGAGACGAGCAGTACTTC.

At least ten counts were recorded for this clonotype. This sequence joins TRBV6-1 and TRBJ1-5; 9 bases line up with TRBD1. Losses at the gene ends were 6 bases for V and 4 bases for J; bases not matched to a gene: 4. This CDR3 has 14 residues. Looked up from germline, CDR1 is MNHNS and CDR2 is SASEGT. The CDR3 region has the DNA TGTGCCAGCAGCAGGGGACAGGGAAATCAGCCCCAGCATTTT. Translating gives CASSRGQGNQPQHF.

This clonotype was seen many times. The chain recombines TRBV24-1 with TRBJ1-2; no clear D gene. CDR3 length: 13 residues. The V and J ends lost 6 bases and 8 bases respectively, with 15 bases between them. CDR1 KGHDR and CDR2 SFDVKD come from the germline V gene. The CDR3 bases are TGTGCCACCAGTTCCCGGCAGGATGGAGGCTACACCTTC. Its protein is CATSSRQDGGYTF.

This clonotype was seen many times. The chain is built from TRBV5-1 and TRBJ2-2; D unresolved. Germline V lookup: CDR1 SGHRS, CDR2 YFSETQ. The CDR3 is 15 residues long. V was clipped by 1 base and J by 6 bases, with 13 bases between them. This CDR3 reads CASSLTPNMAGELFF. In nucleotides, the CDR3 is TGCGCCAGCAGCTTGACCCCGAACATGGCCGGGGAGCTGTTTTTT.

This clonotype was observed many times. The J gene is TRBJ2-7, the V gene TRBV5-1; TRBD1 is a possible D gene (5 bases). This CDR3 contains 14 residues. Germline V gene data show CDR1 as SGHRS and CDR2 as YFSETQ. Trimming pared 0 bases from V and 3 bases from J, leaving 10 bases between. The CDR3 spells CASSLETGYYEQYF. The CDR3 bases are TGCGCCAGCAGCTTGGAAACAGGATACTACGAGCAGTACTTC.

The V call is TRBV6-1, the J call TRBJ2-5; TRBD2 agrees at 10 bases. There are 15 residues in the CDR3. CDR1 and CDR2 from the germline V gene are MNHNS and SASEGT. V shed 5 bases and J 4 bases; nucleotides not matched to a gene: 7. This CDR3 is CASSRLAGLGETQYF. DNA of the CDR3: TGTGCCAGCAGTCGACTAGCGGGCTTGGGAGAGACCCAGTACTTC.

The chain has TRBV5-1 and TRBJ2-7; D remains unclear. Trimming took 4 bases from V and 3 from J, leaving 8 bases between them. Germline V gene data show CDR1 as SGHRS and CDR2 as YFSETQ. The CDR3 spans 12 residues. The CDR3 spells CASSGPLYEQYF. The DNA of the CDR3 is TGCGCCAGCAGCGGACCCCTCTACGAGCAGTACTTC.

CDR3 sequence (DNA): TGTGCCAGCACCGAGGGGTTGGAGCAGTACTTC. Protein sequence: CASTEGLEQYF. The rearrangement links TRBV28 to TRBJ2-7; the D call may be TRBD1 or TRBD2 (5 bases each). V lost 7 bases, J lost 7 bases, and 11 bases lay in between. CDR3 length: 11 residues. Germline CDR1 is MDHEN and CDR2 is SYDVKM. Supplemented by reference TRBV28 and TRBJ2-7, the full variable domain reads DVKVTQSSRYLVKRTGEKVFLECVQDMDHENMFWYRQDPGLGLRLIYFSYDVKMKEKGDIPEGYSVSREKKERFSLILESASTNQTSMYLCASTEGLEQYFGPGTRLTVT.

The sample holds many counts of this clonotype. V is TRBV20-1 and J is TRBJ2-2; tentatively, D is TRBD2 (7 bases). The CDR3 has 14 residues. Germline-derived CDR1 and CDR2 are DFQATT and SNEGSKA (reference sequence). V shed 5 bases and J shed 2 bases, with 12 bases lying between them. CDR3 in DNA: TGCAGTGCTGGGGGGGACACAAACACCGGGGAGCTGTTTTTT. Translating gives CSAGGDTNTGELFF.